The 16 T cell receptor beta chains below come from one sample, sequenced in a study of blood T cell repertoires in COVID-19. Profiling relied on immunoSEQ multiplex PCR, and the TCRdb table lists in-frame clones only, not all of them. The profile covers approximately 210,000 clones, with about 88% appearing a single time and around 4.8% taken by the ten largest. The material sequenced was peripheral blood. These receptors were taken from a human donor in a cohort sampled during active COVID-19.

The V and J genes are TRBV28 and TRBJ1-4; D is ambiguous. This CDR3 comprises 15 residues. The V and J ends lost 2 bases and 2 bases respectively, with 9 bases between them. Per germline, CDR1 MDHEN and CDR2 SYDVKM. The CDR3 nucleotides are TGTGCCAGCAGTTTAGTGGGTAGCACTAATGAAAAACTGTTTTTT. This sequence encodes CASSLVGSTNEKLFF.

CDR3 amino acids: CAVKPGSEPLTAFF. DNA of the CDR3: TGTGCTGTAAAACCAGGGTCTGAACCATTAACAGCTTTCTTT. The rearrangement uses TRBV19 and TRBJ1-1, with D possibly being TRBD1 (5 bases). Per germline, CDR1 LNHDA and CDR2 SQIVND (reference sequence). The CDR3 consists of 14 residues. The variable domain in full, with the rest retrieved from reference TRBV19 and TRBJ1-1, is DGGITQSPKYLFRKEGQNVTLSCEQNLNHDAMYWYRQDPGQGLRLIYYSQIVNDFQKGDIAEGYSVSREKKESFPLTVTSAQKNPTAFYLCAVKPGSEPLTAFFGQGTRLTVV.

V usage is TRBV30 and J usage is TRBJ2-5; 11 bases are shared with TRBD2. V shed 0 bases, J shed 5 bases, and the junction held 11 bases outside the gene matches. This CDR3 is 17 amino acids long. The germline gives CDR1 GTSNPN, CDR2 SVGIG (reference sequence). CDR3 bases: TGTGCCTGGAGTGTAGGGCTAGCGGGGGGCTGGTTGGAGACCCAGTACTTC. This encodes CAWSVGLAGGWLETQYF.

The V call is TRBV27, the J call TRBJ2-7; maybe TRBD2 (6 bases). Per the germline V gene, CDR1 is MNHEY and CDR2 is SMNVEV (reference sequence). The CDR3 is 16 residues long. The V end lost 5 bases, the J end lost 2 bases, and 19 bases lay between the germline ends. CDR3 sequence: CASSQTRGTSTYEQYF. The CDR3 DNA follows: TGTGCCAGCAGTCAAACACGCGGGACGTCGACCTACGAGCAGTACTTC.

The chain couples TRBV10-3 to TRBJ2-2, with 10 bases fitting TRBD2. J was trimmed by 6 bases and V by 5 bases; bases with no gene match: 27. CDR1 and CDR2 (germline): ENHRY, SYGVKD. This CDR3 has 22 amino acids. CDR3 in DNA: TGTGCCATCAGTCACCAATTCCCAAATAAAAACCAAACTAGCGGGATGGCCGGGGAGCTGTTTTTT. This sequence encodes CAISHQFPNKNQTSGMAGELFF.

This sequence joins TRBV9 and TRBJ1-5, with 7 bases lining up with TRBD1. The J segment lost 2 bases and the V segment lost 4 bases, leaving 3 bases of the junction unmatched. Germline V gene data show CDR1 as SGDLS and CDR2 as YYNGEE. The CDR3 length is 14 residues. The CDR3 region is CASSSTGGNQPQHF. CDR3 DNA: TGTGCCAGCAGCTCCACAGGGGGCAATCAGCCCCAGCATTTT.

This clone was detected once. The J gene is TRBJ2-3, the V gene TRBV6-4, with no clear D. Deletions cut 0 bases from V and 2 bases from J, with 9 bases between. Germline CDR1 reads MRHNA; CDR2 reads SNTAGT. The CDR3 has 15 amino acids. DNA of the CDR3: TGTGCCAGCAGTGACTCCTCGCGGATCACAGATACGCAGTATTTT. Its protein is CASSDSSRITDTQYF.

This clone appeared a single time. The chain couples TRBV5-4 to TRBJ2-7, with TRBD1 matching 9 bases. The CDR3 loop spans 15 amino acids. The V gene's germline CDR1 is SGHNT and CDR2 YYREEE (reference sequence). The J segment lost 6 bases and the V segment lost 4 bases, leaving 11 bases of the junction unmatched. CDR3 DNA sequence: TGTGCCAGCAGCCAGGGACCCGACAGGGGGGCCGAGCAGTACTTC. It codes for CASSQGPDRGAEQYF. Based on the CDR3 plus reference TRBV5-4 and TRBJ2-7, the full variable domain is ETGVTQSPTHLIKTRGQQVTLRCSSQSGHNTVSWYQQALGQGPQFIFQYYREEENGRGNFPPRFSGLQFPNYSSELNVNALELDDSALYLCASSQGPDRGAEQYFGPGTRLTVT.

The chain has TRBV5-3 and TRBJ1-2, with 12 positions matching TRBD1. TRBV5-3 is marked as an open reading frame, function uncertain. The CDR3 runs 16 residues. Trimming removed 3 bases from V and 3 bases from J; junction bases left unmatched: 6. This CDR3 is CARSSGQGARDYGYTF. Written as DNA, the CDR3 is TGTGCCAGAAGCTCGGGACAGGGGGCGCGTGACTATGGCTACACCTTC.

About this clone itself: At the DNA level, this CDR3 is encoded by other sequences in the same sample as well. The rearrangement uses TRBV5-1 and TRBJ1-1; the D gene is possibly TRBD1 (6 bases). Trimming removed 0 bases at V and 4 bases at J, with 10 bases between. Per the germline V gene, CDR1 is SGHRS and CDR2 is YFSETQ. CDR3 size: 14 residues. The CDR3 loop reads CASSLVGGSTEAFF. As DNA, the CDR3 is TGCGCCAGCAGCTTGGTAGGGGGATCCACTGAAGCTTTCTTT.

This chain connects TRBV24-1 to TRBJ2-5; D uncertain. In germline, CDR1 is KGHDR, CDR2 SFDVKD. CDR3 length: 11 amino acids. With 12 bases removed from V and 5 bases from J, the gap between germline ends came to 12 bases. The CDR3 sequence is CAPPYRETQYF. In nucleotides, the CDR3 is TGTGCCCCTCCTTATCGGGAGACCCAGTACTTC.

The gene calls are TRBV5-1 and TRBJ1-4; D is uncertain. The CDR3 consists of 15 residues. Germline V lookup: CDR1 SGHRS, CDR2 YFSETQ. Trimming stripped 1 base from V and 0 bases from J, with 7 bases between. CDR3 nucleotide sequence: TGCGCCAGCAGCTTGTCAGGTGCAACTAATGAAAAACTGTTTTTT. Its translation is CASSLSGATNEKLFF.

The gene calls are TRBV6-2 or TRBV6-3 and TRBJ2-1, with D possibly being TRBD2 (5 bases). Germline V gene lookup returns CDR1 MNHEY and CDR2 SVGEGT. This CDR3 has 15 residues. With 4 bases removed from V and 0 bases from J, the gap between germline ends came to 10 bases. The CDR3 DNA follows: TGTGCCAGCAGTTCGTTGGGGAGCTCCTACAATGAGCAGTTCTTC. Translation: CASSSLGSSYNEQFF.

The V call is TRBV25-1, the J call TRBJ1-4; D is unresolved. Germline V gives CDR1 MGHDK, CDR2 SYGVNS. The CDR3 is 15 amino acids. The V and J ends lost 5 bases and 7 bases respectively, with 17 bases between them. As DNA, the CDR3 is TGTGCCAGCAGTCACCCTTTTCGAGAGGGTGAAAAACTGTTTTTT. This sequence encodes CASSHPFREGEKLFF.

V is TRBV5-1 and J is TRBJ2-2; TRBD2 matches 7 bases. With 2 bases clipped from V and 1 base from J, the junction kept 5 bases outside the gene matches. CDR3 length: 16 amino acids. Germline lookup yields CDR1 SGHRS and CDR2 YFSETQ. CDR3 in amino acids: CASSFRGGGNTGELFF. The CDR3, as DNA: TGCGCCAGCAGCTTTCGCGGCGGGGGGAACACCGGGGAGCTGTTTTTT.

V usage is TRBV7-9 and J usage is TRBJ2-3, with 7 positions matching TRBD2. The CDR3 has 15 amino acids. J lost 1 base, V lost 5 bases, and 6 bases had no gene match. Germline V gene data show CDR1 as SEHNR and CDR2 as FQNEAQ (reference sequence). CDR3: CASSDLAAGTDTQYF. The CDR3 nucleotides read TGTGCCAGCAGCGATCTAGCGGCCGGCACAGATACGCAGTATTTT.